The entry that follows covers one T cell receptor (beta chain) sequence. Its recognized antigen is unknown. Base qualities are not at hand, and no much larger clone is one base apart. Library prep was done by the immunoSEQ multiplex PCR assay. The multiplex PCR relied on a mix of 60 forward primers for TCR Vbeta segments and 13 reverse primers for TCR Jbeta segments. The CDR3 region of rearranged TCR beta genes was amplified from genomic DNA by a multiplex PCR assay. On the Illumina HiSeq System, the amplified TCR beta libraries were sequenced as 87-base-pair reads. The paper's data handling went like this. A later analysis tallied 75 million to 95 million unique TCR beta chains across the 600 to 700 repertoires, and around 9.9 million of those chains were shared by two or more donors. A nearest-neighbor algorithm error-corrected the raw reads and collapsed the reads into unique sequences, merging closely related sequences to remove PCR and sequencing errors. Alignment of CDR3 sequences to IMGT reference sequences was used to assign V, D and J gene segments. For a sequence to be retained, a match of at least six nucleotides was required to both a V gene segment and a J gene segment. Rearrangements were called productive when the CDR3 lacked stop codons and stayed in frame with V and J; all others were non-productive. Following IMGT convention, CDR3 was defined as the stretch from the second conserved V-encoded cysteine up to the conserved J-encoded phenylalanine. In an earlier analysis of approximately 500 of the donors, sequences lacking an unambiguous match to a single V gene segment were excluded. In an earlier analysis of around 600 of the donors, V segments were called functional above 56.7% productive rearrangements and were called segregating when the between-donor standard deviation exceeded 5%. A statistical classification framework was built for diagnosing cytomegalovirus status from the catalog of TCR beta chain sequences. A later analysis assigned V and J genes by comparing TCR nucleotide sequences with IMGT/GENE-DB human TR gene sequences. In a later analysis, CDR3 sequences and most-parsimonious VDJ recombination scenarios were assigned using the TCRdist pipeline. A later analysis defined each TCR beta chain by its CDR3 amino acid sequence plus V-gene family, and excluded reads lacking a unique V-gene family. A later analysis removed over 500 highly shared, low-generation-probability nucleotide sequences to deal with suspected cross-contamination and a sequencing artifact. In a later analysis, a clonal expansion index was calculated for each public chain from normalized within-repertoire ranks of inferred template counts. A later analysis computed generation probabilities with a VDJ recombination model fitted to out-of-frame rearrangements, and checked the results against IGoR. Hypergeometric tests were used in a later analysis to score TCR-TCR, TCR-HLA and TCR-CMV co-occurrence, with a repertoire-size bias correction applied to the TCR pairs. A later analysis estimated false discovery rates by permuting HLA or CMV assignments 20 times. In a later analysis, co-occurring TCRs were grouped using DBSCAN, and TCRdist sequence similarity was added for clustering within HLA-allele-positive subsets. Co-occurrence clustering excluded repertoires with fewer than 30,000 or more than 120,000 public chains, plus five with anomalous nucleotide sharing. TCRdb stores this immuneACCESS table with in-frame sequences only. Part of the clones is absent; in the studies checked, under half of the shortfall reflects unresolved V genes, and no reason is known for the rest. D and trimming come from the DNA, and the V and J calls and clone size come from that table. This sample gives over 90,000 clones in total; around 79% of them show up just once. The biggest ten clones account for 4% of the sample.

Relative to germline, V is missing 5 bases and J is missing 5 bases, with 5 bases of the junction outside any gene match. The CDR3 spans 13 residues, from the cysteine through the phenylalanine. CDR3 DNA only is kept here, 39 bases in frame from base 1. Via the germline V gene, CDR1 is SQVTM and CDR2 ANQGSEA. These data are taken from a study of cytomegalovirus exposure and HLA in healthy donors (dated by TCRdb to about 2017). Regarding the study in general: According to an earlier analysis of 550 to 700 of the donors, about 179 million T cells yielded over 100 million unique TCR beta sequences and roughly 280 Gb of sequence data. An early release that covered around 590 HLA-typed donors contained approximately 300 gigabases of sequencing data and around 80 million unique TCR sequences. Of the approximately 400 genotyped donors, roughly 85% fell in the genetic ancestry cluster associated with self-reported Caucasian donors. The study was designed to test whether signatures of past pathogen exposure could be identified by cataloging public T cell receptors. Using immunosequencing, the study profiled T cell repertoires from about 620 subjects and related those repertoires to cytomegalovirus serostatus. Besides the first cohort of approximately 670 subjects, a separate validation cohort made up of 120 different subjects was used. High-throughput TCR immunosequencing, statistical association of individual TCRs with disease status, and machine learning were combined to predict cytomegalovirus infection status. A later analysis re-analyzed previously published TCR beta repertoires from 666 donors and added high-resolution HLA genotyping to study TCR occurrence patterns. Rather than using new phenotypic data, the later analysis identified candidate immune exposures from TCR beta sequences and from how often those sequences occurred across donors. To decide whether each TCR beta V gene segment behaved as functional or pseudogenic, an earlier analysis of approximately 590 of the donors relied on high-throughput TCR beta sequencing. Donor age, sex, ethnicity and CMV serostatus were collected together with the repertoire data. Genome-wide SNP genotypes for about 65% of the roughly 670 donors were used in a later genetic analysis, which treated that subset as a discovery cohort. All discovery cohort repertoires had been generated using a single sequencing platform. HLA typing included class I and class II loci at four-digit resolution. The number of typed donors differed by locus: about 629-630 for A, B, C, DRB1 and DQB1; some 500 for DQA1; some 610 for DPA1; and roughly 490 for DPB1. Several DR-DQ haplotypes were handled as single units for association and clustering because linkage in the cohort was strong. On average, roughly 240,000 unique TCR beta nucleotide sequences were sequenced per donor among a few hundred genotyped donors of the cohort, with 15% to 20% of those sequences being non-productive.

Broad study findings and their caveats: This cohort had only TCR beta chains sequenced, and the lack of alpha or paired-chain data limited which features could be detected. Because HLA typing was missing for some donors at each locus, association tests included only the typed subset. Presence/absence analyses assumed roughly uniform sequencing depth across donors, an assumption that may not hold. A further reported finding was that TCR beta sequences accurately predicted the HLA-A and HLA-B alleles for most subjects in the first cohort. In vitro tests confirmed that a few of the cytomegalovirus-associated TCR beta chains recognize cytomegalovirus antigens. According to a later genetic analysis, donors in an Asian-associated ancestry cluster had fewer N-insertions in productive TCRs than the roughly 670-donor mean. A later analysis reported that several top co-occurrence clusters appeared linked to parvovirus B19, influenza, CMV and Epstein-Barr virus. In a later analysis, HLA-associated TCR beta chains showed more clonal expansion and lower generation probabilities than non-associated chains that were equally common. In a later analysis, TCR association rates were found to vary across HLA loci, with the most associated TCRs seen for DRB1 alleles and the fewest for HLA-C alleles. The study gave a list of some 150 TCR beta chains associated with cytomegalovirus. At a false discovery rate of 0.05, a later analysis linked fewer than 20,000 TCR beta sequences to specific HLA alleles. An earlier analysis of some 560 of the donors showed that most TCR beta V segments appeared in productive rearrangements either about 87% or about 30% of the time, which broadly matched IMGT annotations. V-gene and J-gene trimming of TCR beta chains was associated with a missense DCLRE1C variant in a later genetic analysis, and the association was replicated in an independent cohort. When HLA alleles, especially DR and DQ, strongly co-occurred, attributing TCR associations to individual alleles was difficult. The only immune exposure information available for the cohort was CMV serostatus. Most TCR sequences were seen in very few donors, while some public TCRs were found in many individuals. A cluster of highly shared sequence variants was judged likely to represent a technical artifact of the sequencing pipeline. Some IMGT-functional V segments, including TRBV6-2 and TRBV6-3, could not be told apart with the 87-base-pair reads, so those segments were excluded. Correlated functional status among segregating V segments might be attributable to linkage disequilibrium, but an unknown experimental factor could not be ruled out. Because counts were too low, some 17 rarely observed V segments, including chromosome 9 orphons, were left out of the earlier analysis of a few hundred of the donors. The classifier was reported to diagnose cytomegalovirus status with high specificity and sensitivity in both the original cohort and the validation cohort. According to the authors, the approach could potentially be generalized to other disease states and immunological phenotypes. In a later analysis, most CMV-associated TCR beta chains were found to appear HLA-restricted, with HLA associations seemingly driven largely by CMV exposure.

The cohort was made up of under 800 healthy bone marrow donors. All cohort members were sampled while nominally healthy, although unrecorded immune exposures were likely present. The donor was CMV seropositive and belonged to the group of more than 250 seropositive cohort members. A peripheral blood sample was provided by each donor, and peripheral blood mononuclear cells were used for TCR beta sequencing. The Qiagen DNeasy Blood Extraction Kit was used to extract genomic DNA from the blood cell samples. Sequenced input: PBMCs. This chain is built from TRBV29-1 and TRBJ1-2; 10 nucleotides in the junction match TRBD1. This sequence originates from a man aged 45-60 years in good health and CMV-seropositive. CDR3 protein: CSVWGQGPYGYTF. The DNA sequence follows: TGCAGCGTTTGGGGACAGGGGCCGTATGGCTACACCTTC. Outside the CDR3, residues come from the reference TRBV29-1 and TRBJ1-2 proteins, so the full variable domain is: SAVISQKPSRDICQRGTSLTIQCQVDSQVTMMFWYRQQPGQSLTLIATANQGSEATYESGFVIDKFPISRPNLTFSTLTVSNMSPEDSSIYLCSVWGQGPYGYTFGSGTRLTVV.